This record covers a single T cell receptor beta chain. Its antigen is not identified. The data were taken from a study of T cell responses to AZD1222 COVID-19 vaccine. Broader study findings: Donor demographics were predominantly white British with a female majority; clonal diversity may be underestimated. With dominance at 160-218 and 743-854, vaccine-associated CD4 TCRs spanned spike.

The CDR3 sequence is 16 residues long. CDR1 SGHAT and CDR2 FQNNGV come from the germline V gene. The V gene end was trimmed by 4 bases and the J gene end by 4 bases; junction bases not matched to a gene: 13. Repertoires were generated with immunoSEQ multiplex PCR, while TCRdb's copy carries only in-frame clones and drops some. The sample shows some 190,000 clones, about 93% of them seen only once. This clonotype originated in an adult who received the AZD1222 COVID-19 vaccine. Sequenced material: peripheral blood, taken 28 days after the second AZD1222 dose. This chain links TRBV11-2 with TRBJ2-7; 7 bases are shared with TRBD1. The CDR3 reads CASSSIGQAEGYEQYF. CDR3 coding DNA: TGTGCCAGCAGCTCTATCGGACAGGCTGAAGGGTACGAGCAGTACTTC.